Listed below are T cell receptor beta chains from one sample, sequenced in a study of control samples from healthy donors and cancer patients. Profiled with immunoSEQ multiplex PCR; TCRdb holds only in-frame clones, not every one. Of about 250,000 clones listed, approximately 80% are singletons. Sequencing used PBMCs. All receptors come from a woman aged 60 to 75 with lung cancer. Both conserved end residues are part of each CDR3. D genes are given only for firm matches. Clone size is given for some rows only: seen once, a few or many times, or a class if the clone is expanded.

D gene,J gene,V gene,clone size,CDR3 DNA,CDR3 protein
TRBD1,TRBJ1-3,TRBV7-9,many,TGTGCCAGCAGCTCCGGAGGGACAGGTTTGAGGGGAAACACCATATATTTT,CASSSGGTGLRGNTIYF
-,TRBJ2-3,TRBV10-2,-,TGCGCCAGCAGTGAGTCGGACCGACTCACAGATACGCAGTATTTT,CASSESDRLTDTQYF
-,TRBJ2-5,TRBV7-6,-,TGTGCCAGCAGTTCGGGGGAGACCCAGTACTTC,CASSSGETQYF
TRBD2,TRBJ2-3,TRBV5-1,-,TGCGCCAGCAGACCCGTTGGCGGGAGGGCCACAGATACGCAGTATTTT,CASRPVGGRATDTQYF
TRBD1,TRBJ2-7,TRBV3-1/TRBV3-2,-,TGTGCCAGCAGCCGGGGACAGAGAAACTACGAGCAGTACTTC,CASSRGQRNYEQYF
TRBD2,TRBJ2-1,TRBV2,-,TGTGCCAGCAGTGGAGGGGCTAGCGGGAGCAATGAGCAGTTCTTC,CASSGGASGSNEQFF
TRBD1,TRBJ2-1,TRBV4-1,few,TGCGCCAGCAGCGACAGGGGGGATTCCTACAATGAGCAGTTCTTC,CASSDRGDSYNEQFF
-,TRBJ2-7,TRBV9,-,TGTGCCAGCAGCCCTCGACAAGACACCTACGAGCAGTACTTC,CASSPRQDTYEQYF
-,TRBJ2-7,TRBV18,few,TGTGCCAGCTCACCACGGATGGCGGGCGAGCAGTACTTC,CASSPRMAGEQYF
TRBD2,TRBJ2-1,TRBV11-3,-,TGTGCCAGCAGCTTAGGACTAGCGGGGGGTGCTTATGATGAGCAGTTCTTC,CASSLGLAGGAYDEQFF
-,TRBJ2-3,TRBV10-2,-,TGCGCCAGCAGGACAGCTCACAACACAGATACGCAGTATTTT,CASRTAHNTDTQYF
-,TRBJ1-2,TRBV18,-,TGTGCCAGCTCACCGGGCAGATCCTATGGCTACACCTTC,CASSPGRSYGYTF
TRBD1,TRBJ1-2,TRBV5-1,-,TGCGCCAGCAGCTTGGCCAGGCAGGGGGATGGCTACACCTTC,CASSLARQGDGYTF
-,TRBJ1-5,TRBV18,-,TGTGCCAGCTCAGCGCTGGCCAGCAATCAGCCCCAGCATTTT,CASSALASNQPQHF
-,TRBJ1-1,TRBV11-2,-,TGTGCCAGCAGCTTACCGGCAGGGAGGAAAGCTTTCTTT,CASSLPAGRKAFF
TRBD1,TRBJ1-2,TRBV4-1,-,TGCGCCAGCAGCCAAGGTAGCCAGGGGGGGTCATCTGGCTACACCTTC,CASSQGSQGGSSGYTF
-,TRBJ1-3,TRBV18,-,TGTGCCAGCTCAACGGACTCTGGAAACACCATATATTTT,CASSTDSGNTIYF
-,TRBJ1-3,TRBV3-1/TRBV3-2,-,TGTGCCAGCAGCCAAGAATCTAAGGGAAACACCATATATTTT,CASSQESKGNTIYF